This TCR beta chain is drawn from a study of shared clonotypes between healthy human individuals. This clone appeared once. Data came from immunoSEQ multiplex PCR; TCRdb stores just in-frame clones and leaves some out. The sample lists 2,100,000 or so clones, roughly 95% occurring once. The source is a man between 18 and 29 years old in good health. The specimen was naive CD4+ T cells sorted from blood. Subset indicated: CD45RA+ positively selected.

The CDR3 coding sequence is TGTGCCAGCAGCTTAGGGCTCCGACTAGCGGCAACCAAAAACATTCAGTACTTC. Translating it yields CASSLGLRLAATKNIQYF. The rearrangement links TRBV11-2 to TRBJ2-4, with 9 bases identical to TRBD2. This CDR3 has 18 residues. Losses at the gene ends were 1 base for V and 2 bases for J; bases not matched to a gene: 9. Germline V lookup: CDR1 SGHAT, CDR2 FQNNGV.